This TCR beta chain was obtained from a study of neurological immune-mediated disorders. Findings of the study overall: There were no CDR3 amino acid sequences shared by expanded clones across subjects, a result suggesting private repertoires in all groups. Whereas HTLV-1-associated myelopathy showed the most TCR clonal expansion, multiple sclerosis showed the least, with levels below those of healthy controls.

This clonotype has at least ten counts. The antigen is unknown. V gave up 7 bases and J gave up 0 bases, with 10 bases separating them. The CDR3 contains 15 residues. TCRdb independently ran MiXCR on the 5' RACE reads; one entry per CDR3 protein. The profile covers over 45,000 distinct CDR3 sequences, with 3% to 4.5% appearing a single time and approximately 2% taken by the ten largest. This chain connects TRBV12-3 or TRBV12-4 to TRBJ1-6, with D uncertain. This receptor was identified in a woman aged 40 to 55 with multiple sclerosis. The specimen sequenced was CD4+ T cells from blood. The CDR3 region has the DNA TGTGCCAGCACCCCGTCGCTCTCCTATAATTCACCCCTCCACTTT. The encoded protein is CASTPSLSYNSPLHF.